The clone carrying this TCR beta chain appeared many times. Its antigen is currently unknown. TCRdb recomputed calls from the multiplex PCR reads with MiXCR, one row per CDR3 protein. The sample lists 150,000 to 200,000 distinct CDR3 sequences, around a third occurring once. The sample belongs to a study of breast tumors, draining lymph nodes, adjacent tissues. Trimming stripped 2 bases from V and 0 bases from J, with 7 bases between. The CDR3 length is 14 residues. Germline loops: CDR1 SGHTA, CDR2 FQGTGA. Breast cancer patients provided tissue from their axillary draining lymph nodes. Overall study findings and caveats: Findings are consistent with lymph node origin and intratumoral expansion of most tumor T cells. Tumors had less TCR diversity than lymph nodes, more than nontumor tissue. Luminal-like breast cancer showed significantly higher tumor–nontumor repertoire similarity than basal-like.

This TCR came from a female donor with breast cancer. Some clones in this sample may be carry-over from other donors' samples. The rearrangement uses TRBV7-3 and TRBJ1-2; D not resolved. Material for sequencing was axillary lymph node tissue. The DNA for the CDR3 is TGTGCCAGCAGCTTAGGTGAGGCTAACTATGGCTACACCTTC. This gives the protein CASSLGEANYGYTF.